Following are 25 T cell receptor beta chains from one sample sequenced in a study of blood T cells in healthy people across ages. Using a J-beta primer mix together with a sample-barcoded 5' primer, a second PCR was run for about 7 to 12 cycles. MiXCR, run by TCRdb on the 5' RACE reads, gives a single entry per CDR3 protein. The sample lists around 1,500,000 distinct CDR3 sequences; roughly 27% were seen once. Sample: blood. The origin of the receptors is a woman aged 25 to 39 in good health.

This clonotype has more than one count but fewer than ten. This rearrangement joins TRBV7-9 to TRBJ2-7; no reliable D call. The V gene lost 1 base and the J gene lost 0 bases, with 10 bases spanning the gap. Germline CDR1 and CDR2: SEHNR and FQNEAQ (reference sequence). CDR3 size: 15 residues. The CDR3 nucleotides are TGTGCCAGCAGCTTAGAGGCCAGGCCCTCCTACGAGCAGTACTTC. Its translation is CASSLEARPSYEQYF.

This clonotype was seen only once. The rearrangement joins TRBV6-5 to TRBJ2-5, with D unresolved. The J call may be mistaken, given a closer DNA end match to TRBJ2-7. The CDR3 is 16 amino acids. In germline, CDR1 is MNHEY, CDR2 SVGAGI. CDR3 in DNA: TGTGCCAGCAGGCTCAGACTGACGGCAGTAATCTACGAGCAGTACTTC. Translated: CASRLRLTAVIYEQYF.

Comment on this clonotype: A much bigger clone sits one base away, suggesting this may be a read error. The chain carries TRBV9 and TRBJ2-7; D unclear. CDR3 size: 15 residues. V lost 8 bases to trimming and J lost 7 bases, with 25 bases between them. The germline gives CDR1 SGDLS, CDR2 YYNGEE. CDR3 residues: CASSHDLYSYNEQYF. The DNA of the CDR3 is TGTGCCAGTTCGCATGACCTCTACTCCTACAATGAGCAGTACTTC.

Details on this clonotype: A much larger clone is a single base away; this may be a read error. DNA of the CDR3: TGTGCCAGCAGCCTTAGCGAGGCCCTCAATGAGCAGTTCTTC. Amino acid sequence: CASSLSEALNEQFF. This chain links TRBV7-2 with TRBJ2-1; perhaps TRBD2 as D (5 bases). The CDR3 consists of 14 residues. Germline V gene lookup returns CDR1 SGHTA and CDR2 FQGNSA. V lost 5 bases and J 6 bases, leaving 14 bases between the germline ends. The whole variable domain, filled in from reference TRBV7-2 and TRBJ2-1, reads GAGVSQSPSNKVTEKGKDVELRCDPISGHTALYWYRQSLGQGLEFLIYFQGNSAPDKSGLPSDRFSAERTGGSVSTLTIQRTQQEDSAVYLCASSLSEALNEQFFGPGTRLTVL.

The CDR3 DNA sequence: TGTGCCAGCAGGACGGGACTAGCGGGGCTCAATGAGCAGTTCTTC. Residues: CASRTGLAGLNEQFF. The V and J genes are TRBV11-2 and TRBJ2-1, with TRBD2 identical over 13 bases. V trimming: 6 bases; J trimming: 6 bases; junction bases outside the gene matches: 5. Germline V gene lookup returns CDR1 SGHAT and CDR2 FQNNGV. CDR3 length: 15 residues.

This clonotype has more than one count but fewer than ten. The chain is built from TRBV7-9 and TRBJ2-7; D gene uncertain. Germline-derived CDR1 and CDR2 are SEHNR and FQNEAQ (reference sequence). V was shortened by 7 bases and J by 4 bases, with 20 bases between the two germline ends. The length of the CDR3 is 15 residues. Here the CDR3 reads CASTFSPTTDYEQYF. The CDR3 DNA reads TGTGCCAGCACCTTTTCTCCGACGACCGATTACGAGCAGTACTTC. The whole variable domain, filled in from reference TRBV7-9 and TRBJ2-7, reads DTGVSQNPRHKITKRGQNVTFRCDPISEHNRLYWYRQTLGQGPEFLTYFQNEAQLEKSRLLSDRFSAERPKGSFSTLEIQRTEQGDSAMYLCASTFSPTTDYEQYFGPGTRLTVT.

The rearrangement uses TRBV6-6 and TRBJ2-5, with 7 bases lining up with TRBD1. The ends lost 0 bases at V and 1 base at J; junction bases unmatched: 2. Looked up from germline, CDR1 is MNHNY and CDR2 is SVGAGI (reference sequence). The CDR3 has 15 amino acids. The CDR3 DNA reads as TGTGCCAGCAGTTACTCGGGGGACAGCCAAGAGACCCAGTACTTC. It yields the protein CASSYSGDSQETQYF.

Worth noting for this clonotype: One end of the junction does not line up with germline, which may come from a read error. The gene calls are TRBV5-1 and TRBJ2-7; 8 nucleotides align to TRBD2. CDR1 and CDR2 from the germline V gene are SGHRS and YFSETQ. The CDR3 is made up of 16 amino acids. This CDR3 reads CASNLDAAGGAYEQYF. CDR3 sequence (DNA): TGCGCCAGCAACTTGGACGCGGCGGGGGGTGCCTACGAGCAGTACTTC. The whole variable domain, remainder taken from reference TRBV5-1 and TRBJ2-7, is KAGVTQTPRYLIKTRGQQVTLSCSPISGHRSVSWYQQTPGQGLQFLFEYFSETQRNKGNFPGRFSGRQFSNSRSEMNVSTLELGDSALYLCASNLDAAGGAYEQYFGPGTRLTVT.

This clonotype was seen a handful of times. V and J are TRBV4-3 and TRBJ2-1; 8 bases align to TRBD1. CDR1 is LGHNA, CDR2 YSLEER, per germline. This CDR3 spans 14 amino acids. V lost 4 bases to trimming and J lost 7 bases; unmatched junction nucleotides: 6. CDR3 amino acids: CASSRTGGRNEQFF. For the CDR3, the DNA is TGCGCCAGCAGCCGAACAGGGGGTAGGAATGAGCAGTTCTTC.

For this clonotype: This could be a read error, since a much larger clone is one nucleotide away. This chain uses TRBV15 with TRBJ2-1; no clear D gene. Germline V gene sequence: CDR1 LNHNV, CDR2 YYDKDF (reference sequence). The CDR3 is made up of 13 amino acids. Here the CDR3 reads CVTSRAQSGEQFF. For the CDR3, the DNA is TGTGTCACCAGCAGAGCCCAATCGGGTGAGCAGTTCTTC.

This clonotype was detected many times. The chain combines TRBV27 with TRBJ2-5; TRBD1 agrees at 8 bases. The CDR3 spans 14 residues. CDR1 is MNHEY and CDR2 is SMNVEV in the germline V gene (reference sequence). V gave up 5 bases and J gave up 3 bases; unmatched junction bases: 5. Written as DNA, the CDR3 is TGTGCCAGCAGTAAGACAGGGGCTGAAGAGACCCAGTACTTC. It is translated as CASSKTGAEETQYF.

The chain links TRBV20-1 to TRBJ2-5; 8 bases agree with TRBD2. The CDR3 runs to 12 residues. The J segment lost 2 bases and the V segment lost 6 bases, leaving 2 bases of the junction unmatched. The germline CDR1 and CDR2 sequences are DFQATT and SNEGSKA (reference sequence). CDR3 nucleotide sequence: TGCAGTGCCTCTAGCGGGCAAGAGACCCAGTACTTC. It yields the protein CSASSGQETQYF.

This clonotype was recorded at least ten times. The chain carries TRBV19 and TRBJ2-1; D possibly corresponds to TRBD1 (5 bases). Germline lookup yields CDR1 LNHDA and CDR2 SQIVND (reference sequence). Trimming removed 5 bases from V and 5 bases from J, with 10 bases in between. The CDR3 runs to 13 residues. The CDR3 region has the DNA TGTGCCAGTAGTCCGACAGCAAACAATGAGCAGTTCTTC. As protein: CASSPTANNEQFF.

The sample holds a few counts of this clonotype. The gene calls are TRBV15 and TRBJ2-1; 7 nucleotides match TRBD1. This CDR3 region has 14 residues. The V gene's germline CDR1 is LNHNV and CDR2 YYDKDF (reference sequence). The trim removed 0 bases at V and 8 bases at J, leaving 4 bases unmatched. CDR3 in amino acids: CATSRDTGDHEQFF. The CDR3 DNA follows: TGTGCCACCAGCAGAGACACAGGGGATCATGAGCAGTTCTTC.

V usage is TRBV2 and J usage is TRBJ1-4; no clear D gene. This CDR3 is built from 15 residues. The germline CDR1 and CDR2 sequences are SNHLY and FYNNEI. Trimming removed 6 bases from V and 9 bases from J, with 20 bases in between. CDR3 sequence (DNA): TGTGCCAGCAGGGGCGACTTAGGCCGGAATAAAAAACTGTTTTTT. Residues: CASRGDLGRNKKLFF.

This clonotype occurred a few times. The chain combines TRBV6-2 or TRBV6-3 with TRBJ2-3; 8 bases align to TRBD1. J gave up 5 bases and V 8 bases, and 15 bases lay outside the gene matches. The CDR3 has 16 amino acids. From germline, CDR1 is MNHEY and CDR2 SVGEGT. For the CDR3, the DNA is TGTGCCAGCTCCGATCGGTCCAGGGGGCAGGGAGATACGCAGTATTTT. This codes for CASSDRSRGQGDTQYF.

The rearrangement links TRBV20-1 to TRBJ1-1; 11 bases line up with TRBD1. V was clipped by 5 bases and J by 0 bases; unmatched bases: 11. The CDR3 spans 17 residues. The germline V gene has CDR1 DFQATT and CDR2 SNEGSKA (reference sequence). The CDR3 is CSASRNGQGALNTEAFF. Here the CDR3 DNA reads TGCAGTGCTTCCCGTAACGGACAGGGGGCTTTGAACACTGAAGCTTTCTTT.

With respect to this clonotype: The junction and the germline gene differ at one end; a read error may be behind it. CDR3 protein: CVSSVEGNGYGYTF. The CDR3 nucleotides are TGTGTCAGCAGTGTAGAAGGGAACGGCTATGGCTACACCTTC. The chain is built from TRBV27 and TRBJ1-2; D unresolved. CDR1 and CDR2 (germline): MNHEY, SMNVEV (reference sequence). The CDR3 is 14 residues long.

This clonotype showed up many times. V usage is TRBV3-1 and J usage is TRBJ1-5; perhaps TRBD1 as D (6 bases). This CDR3 spans 12 amino acids. Germline assignment: CDR1 LGHDT and CDR2 YNNKEL (reference sequence). The V gene lost 6 bases and the J gene lost 7 bases, with 10 bases spanning the gap. Written as DNA, the CDR3 is TGTGCCAGCAGTCAACAGGGCCAGCCCCAGCATTTT. Translating gives CASSQQGQPQHF.

The chain joins TRBV6-5 to TRBJ2-1; 8 bases are shared with TRBD2. Looked up from germline, CDR1 is MNHEY and CDR2 is SVGAGI. The CDR3 length is 13 residues. V shed 7 bases, J shed 7 bases, and the junction held 6 bases outside the gene matches. The CDR3 loop is CASTGLVGNEQFF. CDR3 bases: TGTGCCAGCACGGGACTAGTGGGTAATGAGCAGTTCTTC.

As concerns this clonotype: A much larger clone is a single base away; this may be a read error. CDR3: CASSSGQGSDGYTF. The CDR3 DNA sequence: TGTGCCAGCAGCTCGGGACAGGGGAGCGATGGCTACACCTTC. The J gene is TRBJ1-2, the V gene TRBV7-9, with TRBD1 matching 10 bases. The CDR3 loop spans 14 amino acids. V dropped 4 bases and J dropped 6; count of bases not matched to a gene: 5. Looked up from germline, CDR1 is SEHNR and CDR2 is FQNEAQ (reference sequence).

This sequence joins TRBV5-1 and TRBJ1-2, with TRBD1 as a possible D gene (5 bases). The CDR3 runs 13 residues. Deletions cut 0 bases from V and 8 bases from J, with 11 bases between. The germline CDR1 and CDR2 sequences are SGHRS and YFSETQ. The DNA of the CDR3 is TGCGCCAGCAGCTTGGATGGGGGGAACGGCTACACCTTC. This sequence encodes CASSLDGGNGYTF.

This clonotype was picked up many times. This chain connects TRBV7-9 to TRBJ1-4, with a tentative D call TRBD1 (5 bases). Germline CDR1 reads SEHNR; CDR2 reads FQNEAQ (reference sequence). Trimming removed 4 bases at V and 7 bases at J, with 16 bases between. The CDR3 runs 15 residues. The CDR3 reads CASSSPAGSGEKLFF. The CDR3, as DNA: TGTGCCAGCAGCTCCCCCGCAGGGTCGGGTGAAAAACTGTTTTTT.

This clonotype occurred a few times. The rearrangement links TRBV4-3 to TRBJ2-7; D possibly corresponds to TRBD1 (5 bases). From germline, CDR1 is LGHNA and CDR2 YSLEER. V lost 1 base and J 4 bases, leaving 14 bases between the germline ends. The CDR3 is 15 residues long. CDR3 nucleotides: TGCGCCAGCAGCCAAGGGGGCAGGTCCCTTTACGAGCAGTACTTC. This encodes CASSQGGRSLYEQYF.

This clonotype occurred a few times. J is TRBJ2-3 and V is TRBV29-1; D tentatively reads TRBD1 or TRBD2 (5 bases each). The germline CDR1 and CDR2 sequences are SQVTM and ANQGSEA. This CDR3 is 12 amino acids long. The CDR3 region has the DNA TGCACCGGGGACCCAGGCACAGATACGCAGTATTTT. Amino acid sequence: CTGDPGTDTQYF.